The clone carrying this T cell receptor (beta chain) was recorded many times. Its antigen is not known. MiXCR, run by TCRdb on the reads, gives a single entry per CDR3 protein. Of roughly 280,000 distinct CDR3 sequences listed, about 20% are singletons. The data were taken from a study of T cell repertoires in cytomegalovirus infection. CDR1 and CDR2 from the germline V gene are SGHTA and FQGNSA. V was clipped by 5 bases and J by 6 bases; unmatched bases: 9. CDR3 length equals 14 residues. The clonotype originates from a human donor in good health (CMV status not recorded). Some clones in this sample may be carry-over from other donors' samples. The V gene is TRBV7-2, the J gene TRBJ2-5; TRBD2 aligns across 7 bases. Sequencing was performed on cultured PBMCs, taken from culture after CMV antigen stimulation. CDR3 sequence (DNA): TGTGCCAGCAGCCAGAGAAAGCGGGGAAAGACCCAGTACTTC. This sequence encodes CASSQRKRGKTQYF.